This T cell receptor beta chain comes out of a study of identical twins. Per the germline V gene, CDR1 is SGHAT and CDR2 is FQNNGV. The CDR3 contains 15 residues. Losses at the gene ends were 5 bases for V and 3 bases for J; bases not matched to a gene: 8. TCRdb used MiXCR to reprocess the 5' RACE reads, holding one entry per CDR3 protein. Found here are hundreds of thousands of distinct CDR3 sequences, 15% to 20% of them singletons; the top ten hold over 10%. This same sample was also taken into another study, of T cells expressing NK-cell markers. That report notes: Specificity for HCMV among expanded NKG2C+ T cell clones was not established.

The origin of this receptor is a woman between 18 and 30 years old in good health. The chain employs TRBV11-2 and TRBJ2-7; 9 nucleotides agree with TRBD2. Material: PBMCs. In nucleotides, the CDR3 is TGTGCCAGCAGCGAGGGACTAGCCGCCCTCTACGAGCAGTACTTC. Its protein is CASSEGLAALYEQYF.